These 6 T cell receptor beta chains share one sample of origin, sequenced in a study of cytomegalovirus exposure and HLA in healthy donors. Use of 60 Vbeta and 13 Jbeta primers characterized the PCR. Profiling relied on immunoSEQ multiplex PCR, and the TCRdb table lists in-frame clones only, not all of them. The sample includes about 180,000 clones, roughly 79% of them seen just once. Sequencing was performed on PBMCs. The receptors originated from a man between 35 and 55 years old in good health and CMV-seropositive.

This clone was observed a few times. This chain uses TRBV5-8 with TRBJ2-7, with D possibly matching TRBD1 (5 bases). This CDR3 has 12 residues. Looked up from germline, CDR1 is SGHTS and CDR2 is YDEGEE. V lost 5 bases and J 4 bases, leaving 10 bases between the germline ends. The CDR3 protein is CASRGDSYEQYF. For the CDR3, the DNA is TGTGCCAGCAGGGGTGACAGTTACGAGCAGTACTTC.

The V call is TRBV5-4, the J call TRBJ2-1; TRBD2 matches 7 bases. V was pared by 2 bases and J by 4 bases, with 6 bases of the junction left unmatched. CDR1 and CDR2 (germline): SGHNT, YYREEE (reference sequence). The CDR3 is made up of 15 amino acids. The CDR3 here is CASSFGGSSYNEQFF. The CDR3, as DNA: TGTGCCAGCAGCTTTGGCGGGAGTTCTTACAATGAGCAGTTCTTC.

This chain joins TRBV10-1 and TRBJ2-1; 11 bases line up with TRBD2. This CDR3 has 15 amino acids. Trimming at V came to 1 base and at J to 7 bases, leaving 3 bases not matched to a gene. Per the germline V gene, CDR1 is WNHNN and CDR2 is SYGVQD (reference sequence). CDR3 region: CASSEFASGRNEQFF. The CDR3 region has the DNA TGCGCCAGCAGTGAGTTTGCTAGCGGGAGGAATGAGCAGTTCTTC.

The V and J genes are TRBV27 and TRBJ2-4; TRBD2 might be the D (5 bases). Germline V gives CDR1 MNHEY, CDR2 SMNVEV (reference sequence). The V end was cut by 3 bases, the J end by 2 bases, with 17 bases between. The length of the CDR3 is 17 residues. Written as DNA, the CDR3 is TGTGCCAGCAGTTTGTCCCCCCCGGGCGGGTCCAAAAACATTCAGTACTTC. This gives the protein CASSLSPPGGSKNIQYF.

The rearrangement uses TRBV9 and TRBJ1-5, with 10 nucleotides matching TRBD1. There are 15 residues in the CDR3. The V and J ends lost 3 bases and 6 bases, in that order; junction bases with no gene match: 6. CDR1 and CDR2 (germline): SGDLS, YYNGEE. The CDR3 sequence: CASSEGTGEAQPQHF. In nucleotides, the CDR3 is TGTGCCAGCAGCGAGGGGACAGGGGAGGCTCAGCCCCAGCATTTT.

The chain is built from TRBV5-6 and TRBJ1-2; no definite D call. The CDR3 runs 13 residues. The V gene's germline CDR1 is SGHDT and CDR2 YYEEEE. V was pared by 3 bases and J by 14 bases, with 20 bases between. CDR3 sequence reads: CASSWTGEPPGTF. As DNA, the CDR3 is TGTGCCAGCAGCTGGACCGGAGAACCGCCGGGGACCTTC.